These 27 T cell receptor beta chains originate from one sample sequenced in a study of T cell changes during pregnancy in multiple sclerosis. The protocol was immunoSEQ multiplex PCR, while the TCRdb copy is restricted to in-frame clones and leaves out a portion. This sample has approximately 41,000 clones, with approximately 90% found just once. The material sequenced was PBMCs (not recorded whether the cells were cultured). The source is a female donor with multiple sclerosis, enrolled in a pregnancy study.

V and J are TRBV7-2 and TRBJ2-1; unclear D gene. Trimming removed 5 bases at V and 7 bases at J, with 12 bases between. The CDR3 is 13 residues long. CDR1 and CDR2 from the germline V gene are SGHTA and FQGNSA. As DNA, the CDR3 is TGTGCCAGCAGCCCATACTATGCTAATGAGCAGTTCTTC. This gives the protein CASSPYYANEQFF.

The chain couples TRBV5-6 to TRBJ2-7; D is ambiguous. Per the germline V gene, CDR1 is SGHDT and CDR2 is YYEEEE. The CDR3 contains 12 residues. V lost 3 bases and J lost 1, with 5 bases in between. CDR3 protein: CASSSVSYEQYF. The CDR3 coding sequence is TGTGCCAGCAGCTCAGTGTCCTACGAGCAGTACTTC.

The V gene is TRBV6-1, the J gene TRBJ1-1; D unclear. Germline CDR1 and CDR2: MNHNS and SASEGT. The CDR3 contains 11 residues. V gave up 5 bases and J gave up 1 base, with 2 bases separating them. The CDR3 spells CASSTNTEAFF. The CDR3 coding sequence is TGTGCCAGCAGTACGAACACTGAAGCTTTCTTT.

This clone has only one observation. The gene calls are TRBV4-1 and TRBJ2-7; D remains unclear. The CDR3 totals 13 residues. Germline V gives CDR1 MGHRA, CDR2 YSYEKL. V gave up 5 bases and J gave up 1 base, with 9 bases separating them. Here the CDR3 reads CASSENWSYEQYF. CDR3 coding DNA: TGCGCCAGCAGCGAGAACTGGTCCTACGAGCAGTACTTC.

The table lists this clone with a count of one. The chain is built from TRBV19 and TRBJ2-1; 11 bases map to TRBD2. The CDR3 is made up of 18 amino acids. The trim removed 3 bases at V and 10 bases at J, leaving 17 bases unmatched. The germline gives CDR1 LNHDA, CDR2 SQIVND (reference sequence). The chain's CDR3 is CASSIRPRLAGLKGEQFF. The CDR3 nucleotides are TGTGCCAGTAGTATCCGGCCCAGACTAGCGGGACTTAAAGGAGAGCAGTTCTTC.

This clone was found once. V usage is TRBV7-9 and J usage is TRBJ2-5; the match to TRBD2 covers 7 bases. CDR1 and CDR2 from the germline V gene are SEHNR and FQNEAQ (reference sequence). J gave up 1 base and V 5 bases, and 10 bases lay outside the gene matches. The CDR3 length is 16 residues. CDR3 loop: CASSPGVAGFQETQYF. The CDR3 DNA reads as TGTGCCAGCAGCCCCGGTGTAGCGGGTTTCCAAGAGACCCAGTACTTC.

V and J are TRBV10-3 and TRBJ2-5, with 14 bases lining up with TRBD2. Germline CDR1 and CDR2: ENHRY and SYGVKD. This CDR3 spans 16 amino acids. Trimming removed 5 bases from V and 5 bases from J; junction bases left unmatched: 7. The CDR3 nucleotides are TGTGCCATCAGTAAGACTAGCGGGAGGGCTCGGGAGACCCAGTACTTC. Its translation is CAISKTSGRARETQYF.

The CDR3 nucleotides are TGTGCCAGCAGCTTGGAAGGGGGAAGTATCACTGAAGCTTTCTTT. Encoded protein: CASSLEGGSITEAFF. This rearrangement joins TRBV5-6 to TRBJ1-1, with D perhaps matching TRBD1 (6 bases). The CDR3 is 15 residues long. Trimming took off 0 bases at V and 4 bases at J, with 13 bases between the two ends. Germline V CDR1 and CDR2: SGHDT, YYEEEE.

The chain uses TRBV2 and TRBJ2-1; TRBD2 agrees at 8 bases. CDR1 is SNHLY, CDR2 FYNNEI, per germline. The CDR3 has 15 amino acids. Trimming took 5 bases from V and 5 from J; bases not matched to a gene: 8. DNA of the CDR3: TGTGCCAGCAGTCTCCAGCGGGAGTTCCACAATGAGCAGTTCTTC. Translated, it gives CASSLQREFHNEQFF.

The CDR3 here is CASTEAPQGQPQHF. The CDR3 DNA is TGTGCCAGCACCGAAGCCCCGCAGGGCCAGCCCCAGCATTTT. The V and J genes are TRBV6-1 and TRBJ1-5; TRBD1 might be the D (5 bases). Trimming pared 7 bases from V and 7 bases from J, leaving 17 bases between. Germline values: CDR1 MNHNS, CDR2 SASEGT. CDR3 length: 14 amino acids.

The chain has TRBV6-5 and TRBJ2-5, with TRBD2 matching 9 bases. Per germline, CDR1 MNHEY and CDR2 SVGAGI. This CDR3 is built from 16 residues. J gave up 4 bases and V 0 bases, and 6 bases lay outside the gene matches. The CDR3 here is CASSYSSSGSRETQYF. The DNA of the CDR3 is TGTGCCAGCAGTTACTCAAGTAGCGGGAGTAGAGAGACCCAGTACTTC.

The V gene is TRBV28, the J gene TRBJ1-1; possibly TRBD1 for D (6 bases). The CDR3 is 14 amino acids. Germline lookup yields CDR1 MDHEN and CDR2 SYDVKM. Trimming shortened V by 6 bases and J by 7 bases, and 18 bases separated the two germline ends. The CDR3 loop is CASSLTGIWGEAFF. Written as DNA, the CDR3 is TGTGCCAGCAGCCTTACAGGGATCTGGGGTGAAGCTTTCTTT.

V usage is TRBV6-1 and J usage is TRBJ1-4; the D gene is possibly TRBD1 (6 bases). The CDR3 totals 18 residues. Germline lookup yields CDR1 MNHNS and CDR2 SASEGT. V dropped 2 bases and J dropped 1 base, with 17 bases sitting between them. The CDR3 coding sequence is TGTGCCAGCAGTGAACAGGGGCTGTTGGTTATAACTAATGAAAAACTGTTTTTT. Its translation is CASSEQGLLVITNEKLFF.

This rearrangement joins TRBV6-1 to TRBJ1-2; D remains ambiguous. Germline-derived CDR1 and CDR2 are MNHNS and SASEGT. V was cut by 2 bases and J by 5 bases, with 15 bases left in between. This CDR3 region has 15 residues. For the CDR3, the DNA is TGTGCCAGCAGTGAAAAAACGGGGAAAGGATATGGCTACACCTTC. Protein: CASSEKTGKGYGYTF.

The chain carries TRBV7-2 and TRBJ2-1; the match to TRBD2 covers 9 bases. V trimming: 10 bases; J trimming: 7 bases; junction bases outside the gene matches: 11. Germline V gives CDR1 SGHTA, CDR2 FQGNSA. There are 14 residues in the CDR3. The CDR3, as DNA: TGTGCCATCATTAAAGGGCTAGCGGGGAATGAGCAGTTCTTC. Its translation is CAIIKGLAGNEQFF.

The chain is built from TRBV5-6 and TRBJ2-4; 9 positions agree with TRBD1. This CDR3 has 17 residues. The germline V gene encodes CDR1 SGHDT and CDR2 YYEEEE. Trimming at V came to 4 bases and at J to 0 bases, leaving 8 bases not matched to a gene. The CDR3 nucleotides are TGTGCCAGCAGCCGGGGACAGGGATTGTCAGCCAAAAACATTCAGTACTTC. It codes for CASSRGQGLSAKNIQYF.

This chain uses TRBV5-4 with TRBJ2-7; D not resolved. Germline V gene lookup returns CDR1 SGHNT and CDR2 YYREEE (reference sequence). The germline V and J ends were trimmed by 0 bases and 3 bases, with 7 bases remaining between them. This CDR3 region has 13 residues. The CDR3 is CASSLVASYEQYF. The CDR3, as DNA: TGTGCCAGCAGCTTGGTCGCTAGCTACGAGCAGTACTTC.

The chain couples TRBV7-9 to TRBJ2-3; D unresolved. From germline, CDR1 is SEHNR and CDR2 FQNEAQ (reference sequence). V lost 3 bases to trimming and J lost 2 bases, with 3 bases between them. The CDR3 has 12 amino acids. The CDR3 spells CASSFYTDTQYF. The CDR3 nucleotides read TGTGCCAGCAGCTTTTACACAGATACGCAGTATTTT.

V usage is TRBV4-3 and J usage is TRBJ2-2, with D unclear. Germline V CDR1 and CDR2: LGHNA, YSLEER. V was cut by 1 base and J by 2 bases, with 5 bases left in between. This CDR3 comprises 14 residues. The CDR3 bases are TGCGCCAGCAGCCAAGGGTCCAACACCGGGGAGCTGTTTTTT. This gives the protein CASSQGSNTGELFF.

V usage is TRBV11-2 and J usage is TRBJ1-2; D gene uncertain. The CDR3 contains 13 residues. Deletions cut 1 base from V and 2 bases from J, with 5 bases between. In germline, CDR1 is SGHAT, CDR2 FQNNGV. The CDR3 loop reads CASSLAPNYGYTF. The CDR3 DNA follows: TGTGCCAGCAGCTTAGCACCCAACTATGGCTACACCTTC.

The chain employs TRBV2 and TRBJ2-7; TRBD2 is a possible D gene (6 bases). The germline CDR1 and CDR2 sequences are SNHLY and FYNNEI. This CDR3 region has 13 residues. The V and J ends lost 4 bases and 5 bases respectively, with 12 bases between them. The CDR3 DNA reads as TGTGCCAGCAGTGGCGGGACCGGCGACGAGCAGTACTTC. As protein: CASSGGTGDEQYF.

The chain has TRBV5-4 and TRBJ2-1; a possible D gene is TRBD2 (5 bases). Between the trimmed V and J ends, which lost 10 bases and 6 bases, there was a span of 17 bases. Looked up from germline, CDR1 is SGHNT and CDR2 is YYREEE (reference sequence). This CDR3 is 13 amino acids long. CDR3 sequence: CAPGWESSNEQFF. Here the CDR3 DNA reads TGTGCCCCGGGGTGGGAGAGTTCCAATGAGCAGTTCTTC.

V and J are TRBV6-1 and TRBJ2-1; D is unresolved. CDR1 is MNHNS and CDR2 is SASEGT in the germline V gene. This CDR3 comprises 11 residues. Trimming took off 4 bases at V and 14 bases at J, with 12 bases between the two ends. The CDR3 DNA reads as TGTGCCAGCAGTGGCCCTCAAAGTAAGTTCTTC. Its translation: CASSGPQSKFF.

The rearrangement joins TRBV19 to TRBJ2-2; no reliable D call. The ends were cut back, 3 bases at V and 4 bases at J, with 9 bases in the middle. The CDR3 contains 14 residues. CDR1 is LNHDA, CDR2 SQIVND, per germline (reference sequence). CDR3 coding DNA: TGTGCCAGTAGTATGAACTCCTTCACCGGGGAGCTGTTTTTT. Residues: CASSMNSFTGELFF.

The chain has TRBV28 and TRBJ2-7, with D possibly matching TRBD1 (5 bases). Between the trimmed V and J ends, which lost 2 bases and 6 bases, there was a span of 8 bases. This CDR3 has 12 amino acids. The germline V gene encodes CDR1 MDHEN and CDR2 SYDVKM. The CDR3 sequence is CASSLLGAEQYF. In DNA form, the CDR3 reads TGTGCCAGCAGTTTACTAGGGGCCGAGCAGTACTTC.

CDR3 in amino acids: CATSRAGAGYNEQFF. Here the CDR3 DNA reads TGTGCCACCAGCAGAGCAGGGGCAGGCTACAATGAGCAGTTCTTC. V is TRBV15 and J is TRBJ2-1; D is perhaps TRBD1 (6 bases). The V gene's germline CDR1 is LNHNV and CDR2 YYDKDF (reference sequence). This CDR3 has 15 amino acids. With 1 base removed from V and 3 bases from J, the gap between germline ends came to 10 bases. Complete variable domain (other parts from reference TRBV15 and TRBJ2-1): DAMVIQNPRYQVTQFGKPVTLSCSQTLNHNVMYWYQQKSSQAPKLLFHYYDKDFNNEADTPDNFQSRRPNTSFCFLDIRSPGLGDTAMYLCATSRAGAGYNEQFFGPGTRLTVL.

This clone has more than one count but fewer than ten. The chain combines TRBV11-2 with TRBJ2-3; 7 bases map to TRBD2. Trimming at V came to 1 base and at J to 4 bases, leaving 2 bases not matched to a gene. The CDR3 has 14 amino acids. Germline CDR1 SGHAT, CDR2 FQNNGV. The CDR3 sequence: CASSLGGSADTQYF. The DNA for the CDR3 is TGTGCCAGCAGCTTAGGCGGGAGTGCAGATACGCAGTATTTT.